One TCR beta chain is described in this entry. What antigen it recognizes has not been identified. Qualities for individual bases were not recorded, and no much larger clone is one base off. The source of the sample is a study of blood T cell repertoires in COVID-19 (dated by TCRdb to 2018 to 2021). For the wider study: Collaborator samples came from the United States, Italy and Spain and covered acute and convalescent phases of COVID-19. The material from the prospective study consisted of cDNA or gDNA derived from T cells, B-cell-depleted T cells, or PBMCs. The dataset comprised deeply sampled blood TCRbeta repertoires from subjects exposed to, actively infected with, or recovered from COVID-19. The repertoires were released in a freely available public database meant as a resource for research on the immune response to SARS-CoV-2. Samples were obtained from the ongoing ImmuneRACE study (first 160 participants) and from 1,000 to 1,500 subjects provided by 6 global collaborators. Sample metadata almost always included a de-identified subject ID, COVID-19 status, age in years and sex. Where available, HLA class I and class II types were taken from metadata supplied by the sample provider and were not determined by assay-based typing.

The immunoSEQ Assay, a bias-controlled multiplex PCR, was used to amplify TCRbeta CDR3 regions from genomic DNA. Per the original workflow: The number of nucleated cells in each sample was estimated by amplification of reference gene primers within the assay. To quantify the absolute abundance of each unique TCRbeta CDR3 rearrangement, sequence reads were collapsed and filtered. Productive Simpson clonality was computed per sample as the square root of Simpson's diversity index over productive rearrangements. TCRdb holds this immuneACCESS table with in-frame rearrangements only. Some clones are missing; in checked studies, unresolved V genes explain under half, and the rest has no known cause. D and trimming come from the DNA, and the V and J calls and clone size come from that table. A total of around 330,000 clones appear in this sample, 70% to 90% of them only once. The ten biggest clones cover about 3.9% of the sample.

The collaborating institutions used their own protocols to collect whole blood in K2EDTA tubes. For TCRbeta analysis, collaborators shipped samples in one of three forms: frozen whole blood, isolated PBMCs, or DNA extracted from either of those sample types. From the germline V gene (reference sequence), CDR1 is LNHDA and CDR2 is SQIVND. The CDR3 runs 17 residues from the cysteine to the phenylalanine. CDR3 DNA is the only sequence kept; it has 51 bases, read in frame from the first base. V loses 6 bases at its end and J loses 4 bases; junction bases beyond the gene matches: 14. The full study reports these points: The amount of clinical and demographic metadata varied by source and participant and was provided uncurated.

Sample: peripheral blood. This chain joins TRBV19 to TRBJ1-1, with 10 central nucleotides matching TRBD1. This clonotype originated in a woman aged 45 to 65 with active or convalescent COVID-19. The CDR3: CASREGDRGRGGTEAFF. Read as DNA, the sequence is TGTGCCAGTAGGGAGGGCGACAGGGGGCGCGGAGGCACTGAAGCTTTCTTT.